A single sample gave rise to the 21 T cell receptor beta chains below, sequenced in a study of shared clonotypes between healthy human individuals. Data came from immunoSEQ multiplex PCR; TCRdb stores just in-frame clones and leaves some out. Here the sample spans approximately 1.9 million clones, about 93% being singletons. Naive CD8 cells were CD45RO-negative, positively selected for CCR7, excluding terminally differentiated effector memory CD45RA+ cells. The sample taken for sequencing was naive CD8+ T cells from PBMCs. The source of these receptors is a man between 18 and 35 years old in good health. Some clones in this sample may be carry-over from other donors' samples.

V and J are TRBV7-3 and TRBJ2-1; D is undetermined. Germline loops: CDR1 SGHTA, CDR2 FQGTGA. The CDR3 covers 15 residues. V dropped 2 bases and J dropped 0 bases, with 8 bases sitting between them. The CDR3 sequence: CASSLGDSSYNEQFF. The CDR3 nucleotides read TGTGCCAGCAGCTTAGGCGATAGCTCCTACAATGAGCAGTTCTTC.

This chain connects TRBV28 to TRBJ2-2; D unresolved. The CDR3 consists of 14 residues. Trimming left V 3 bases short and J 3 bases short, with 8 bases between. CDR1 is MDHEN, CDR2 SYDVKM, per germline. The CDR3 reads CASSFHQYTGELFF. In nucleotides, the CDR3 is TGTGCCAGCAGTTTCCACCAGTACACCGGGGAGCTGTTTTTT.

The V gene is TRBV7-6, the J gene TRBJ2-1; weak D call: TRBD1 (5 bases). From germline, CDR1 is SGHVS and CDR2 FNYEAQ. Trimming removed 1 base from V and 7 bases from J, with 8 bases in between. The CDR3 spans 13 residues. Written as DNA, the CDR3 is TGTGCCAGCAGCTTAGGAAACAGGAATGAGCAGTTCTTC. This sequence encodes CASSLGNRNEQFF.

The J gene is TRBJ1-5, the V gene TRBV10-3; D ambiguous. Germline assignment: CDR1 ENHRY and CDR2 SYGVKD. V was trimmed by 7 bases and J by 0 bases, leaving 10 bases between them. This CDR3 has 14 residues. The CDR3 DNA follows: TGTGCCATCACCGCAGACTATAGCAATCAGCCCCAGCATTTT. The encoded protein is CAITADYSNQPQHF.

The CDR3 sequence: CASSPLAGTVVDTQYF. The CDR3 nucleotides are TGTGCCAGCAGTCCACTAGCGGGGACCGTCGTGGATACGCAGTATTTT. The chain joins TRBV2 to TRBJ2-3; 10 bases agree with TRBD2. Germline V gene sequence: CDR1 SNHLY, CDR2 FYNNEI. Germline trimming cut 5 bases from V and 6 bases from J; bases unmatched to any gene: 11. The CDR3 has 16 residues.

V gene TRBV21-1 combines with J gene TRBJ2-7. TRBV21-1 is shown as a pseudogene. The CDR3 runs 14 residues. CDR3 amino acids: CASSKNHWVYEQYF. In nucleotides, the CDR3 is TGTGCCAGCAGCAAAAATCATTGGGTCTACGAGCAGTACTTC.

The genes are TRBV10-2 and TRBJ2-2; D not certain. CDR1 WSHSY and CDR2 SAAADI come from the germline V gene. V lost 6 bases and J 0 bases, leaving 11 bases between the germline ends. CDR3 length: 15 amino acids. This CDR3 is CASRWLSANTGELFF. As DNA, the CDR3 is TGCGCCAGCAGGTGGTTATCCGCGAACACCGGGGAGCTGTTTTTT.

The J gene is TRBJ2-1, the V gene TRBV4-2; maybe TRBD2 (6 bases). V gave up 3 bases and J gave up 0 bases, with 18 bases separating them. The germline V gene has CDR1 LGHNA and CDR2 YNFKEQ. The CDR3 length is 18 residues. CDR3 sequence reads: CASSHPWGRQISYNEQFF. The CDR3 DNA reads as TGTGCCAGCAGCCACCCTTGGGGGAGGCAAATCTCCTACAATGAGCAGTTCTTC.

This rearrangement joins TRBV7-9 to TRBJ2-1, with 15 nucleotides matching TRBD2. CDR3 length: 16 amino acids. Germline CDR1 is SEHNR and CDR2 is FQNEAQ (reference sequence). J lost 8 bases, V lost 5 bases, and 7 bases had no gene match. CDR3 loop: CASSGRTSGRVDEQFF. DNA for the CDR3: TGTGCCAGCAGCGGACGGACTAGCGGGAGGGTCGATGAGCAGTTCTTC.

The V call is TRBV7-9, the J call TRBJ2-1, with 7 nucleotides matching TRBD2. The CDR3 runs 14 residues. CDR1 is SEHNR and CDR2 is FQNEAQ in the germline V gene (reference sequence). The V and J ends lost 5 bases and 6 bases, in that order; junction bases with no gene match: 7. The CDR3 DNA reads TGTGCCAGCAGCCCAGCGGGACTTGGCAATGAGCAGTTCTTC. This sequence encodes CASSPAGLGNEQFF.

The V call is TRBV7-8, the J call TRBJ2-2, with D perhaps matching TRBD2 (5 bases). This CDR3 contains 13 residues. The V gene's germline CDR1 is SGHVS and CDR2 FQNEAQ. Trimming took 0 bases from V and 6 from J, leaving 5 bases between them. The CDR3 sequence is CASSLAEAGELFF. CDR3 nucleotide sequence: TGTGCCAGCAGCTTAGCGGAGGCCGGGGAGCTGTTTTTT.

The V gene is TRBV27, the J gene TRBJ2-7; 10 bases map to TRBD2. Germline trimming cut 4 bases from V and 0 bases from J; bases unmatched to any gene: 9. The CDR3 is 17 residues long. Germline V gene sequence: CDR1 MNHEY, CDR2 SMNVEV (reference sequence). The CDR3 DNA reads TGTGCCAGCAGTTCCTTGGCTAGCGGGAGAAGCTCCTACGAGCAGTACTTC. Residues: CASSSLASGRSSYEQYF.

V gene TRBV6-4 combines with J gene TRBJ2-1, with 13 positions matching TRBD2. This CDR3 has 18 amino acids. In germline, CDR1 is MRHNA, CDR2 SNTAGT. With V trimmed by 5 bases and J by 4 bases, 11 bases remained unmatched. CDR3 in DNA: TGTGCCAGCAGTCCCATCGGGACTAGCGGGATTGGGTACAATGAGCAGTTCTTC. Translated, it gives CASSPIGTSGIGYNEQFF.

This chain connects TRBV5-6 to TRBJ1-1, with a weak D call TRBD1 (5 bases). Trimming took off 1 base at V and 2 bases at J, with 12 bases between the two ends. From germline, CDR1 is SGHDT and CDR2 YYEEEE. The CDR3 totals 15 residues. CDR3 sequence reads: CASSLIRTLNTEAFF. The CDR3 coding sequence is TGTGCCAGCAGCTTGATCCGGACACTTAACACTGAAGCTTTCTTT.

The rearrangement links TRBV30 to TRBJ2-3; D is uncertain. This CDR3 spans 10 amino acids. Per the germline V gene, CDR1 is GTSNPN and CDR2 is SVGIG (reference sequence). The CDR3 loop reads CAMSPDTQYF. The CDR3 nucleotides are TGTGCAATGAGCCCAGATACGCAGTATTTT.

This chain connects TRBV5-1 to TRBJ2-5; 14 nucleotides agree with TRBD2. This CDR3 has 15 amino acids. The ends lost 4 bases at V and 4 bases at J; junction bases unmatched: 3. Per the germline V gene, CDR1 is SGHRS and CDR2 is YFSETQ. CDR3 in amino acids: CASSGGLAGVETQYF. The CDR3 nucleotides are TGCGCCAGCAGCGGGGGACTAGCGGGAGTAGAGACCCAGTACTTC.

This chain links TRBV4-1 with TRBJ2-1; D may be TRBD2 (6 bases). Trimming left V 3 bases short and J 0 bases short, with 18 bases between. The germline V gene has CDR1 MGHRA and CDR2 YSYEKL. This CDR3 region has 18 residues. The CDR3 sequence is CASSQSGGRGSSYNEQFF. The CDR3 DNA sequence: TGCGCCAGCAGCCAGTCAGGTGGACGGGGGAGCTCCTACAATGAGCAGTTCTTC.

This clone was seen a handful of times. V usage is TRBV10-3 and J usage is TRBJ2-1; 7 bases line up with TRBD1. This CDR3 is 15 amino acids long. V trimming: 3 bases; J trimming: 2 bases; junction bases outside the gene matches: 4. Germline V gene sequence: CDR1 ENHRY, CDR2 SYGVKD. CDR3 DNA sequence: TGTGCCATCAGTGAACAGGGGATCACCTACAATGAGCAGTTCTTC. Its translation is CAISEQGITYNEQFF.

Worth noting for this clone: This sample includes further DNA sequences coding for the same CDR3. The chain employs TRBV27 and TRBJ2-1, with a tentative D call TRBD1 (6 bases). The germline V and J ends were trimmed by 0 bases and 9 bases, with 6 bases remaining between them. In germline, CDR1 is MNHEY, CDR2 SMNVEV (reference sequence). The CDR3 sequence is 12 residues long. The CDR3 protein is CASSLSGGEQFF. The CDR3 nucleotides are TGTGCCAGCAGTTTATCAGGGGGTGAGCAGTTCTTC.

V usage is TRBV19 and J usage is TRBJ2-7; a weak D match, TRBD1 (6 bases). Germline V gene lookup returns CDR1 LNHDA and CDR2 SQIVND (reference sequence). This CDR3 is 15 amino acids long. The germline V and J ends were trimmed by 5 bases and 2 bases, with 16 bases remaining between them. CDR3 sequence: CASSGDRTETYEQYF. CDR3 bases: TGTGCCAGTAGTGGGGATAGGACAGAAACCTACGAGCAGTACTTC.

The chain is built from TRBV29-1 and TRBJ2-1; no definite D call. V lost 5 bases, J lost 6 bases, and 8 bases lay in between. The CDR3 spans 11 residues. CDR1 and CDR2 from the germline V gene are SQVTM and ANQGSEA. The CDR3 is CSVQSPNEQFF. The CDR3 nucleotides are TGCAGCGTTCAATCCCCCAATGAGCAGTTCTTC.